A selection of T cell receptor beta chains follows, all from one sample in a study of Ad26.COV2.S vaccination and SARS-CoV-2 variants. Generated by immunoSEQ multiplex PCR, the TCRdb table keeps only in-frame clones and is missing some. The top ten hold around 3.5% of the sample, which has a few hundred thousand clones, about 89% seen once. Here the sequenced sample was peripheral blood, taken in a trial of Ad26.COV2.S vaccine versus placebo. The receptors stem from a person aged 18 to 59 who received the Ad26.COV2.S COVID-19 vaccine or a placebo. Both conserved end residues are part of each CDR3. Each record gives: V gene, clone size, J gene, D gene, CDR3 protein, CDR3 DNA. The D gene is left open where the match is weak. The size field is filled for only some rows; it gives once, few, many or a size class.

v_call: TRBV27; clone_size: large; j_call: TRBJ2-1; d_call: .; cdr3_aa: CASSRSYNEQFF; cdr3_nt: TGTGCCAGCAGTCGCTCCTACAATGAGCAGTTCTTC
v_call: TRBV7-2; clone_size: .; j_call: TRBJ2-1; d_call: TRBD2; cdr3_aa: CASSPRLAGYNEQFF; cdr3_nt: TGTGCCAGCAGCCCCCGGCTAGCGGGGTACAATGAGCAGTTCTTC
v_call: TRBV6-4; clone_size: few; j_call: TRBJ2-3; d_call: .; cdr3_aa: CASSERGTHTDTQYF; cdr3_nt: TGTGCCAGCAGTGAACGCGGGACTCACACAGATACGCAGTATTTT
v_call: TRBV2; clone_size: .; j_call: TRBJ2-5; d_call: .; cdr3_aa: CASTPAERQETQYF; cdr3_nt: TGTGCCAGCACTCCGGCGGAAAGGCAAGAGACCCAGTACTTC
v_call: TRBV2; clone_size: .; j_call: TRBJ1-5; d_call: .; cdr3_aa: CASTQASSDQPQHF; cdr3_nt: TGTGCCAGCACCCAGGCGAGCAGCGATCAGCCCCAGCATTTT
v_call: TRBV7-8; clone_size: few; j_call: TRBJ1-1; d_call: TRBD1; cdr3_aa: CASSQFPGQGFGTEAFF; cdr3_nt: TGTGCCAGCAGCCAGTTTCCGGGACAGGGGTTTGGTACTGAAGCTTTCTTT
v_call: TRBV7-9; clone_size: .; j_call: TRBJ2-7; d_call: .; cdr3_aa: CASSLAGAYEQYF; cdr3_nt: TGTGCCAGCAGCTTAGCGGGGGCCTACGAGCAGTACTTC
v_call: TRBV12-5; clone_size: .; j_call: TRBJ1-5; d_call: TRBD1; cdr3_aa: CASGLPGQGANQPQHF; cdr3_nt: TGTGCTAGTGGTTTGCCGGGACAGGGAGCCAATCAGCCCCAGCATTTT
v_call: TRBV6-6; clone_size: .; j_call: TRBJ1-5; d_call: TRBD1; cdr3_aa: CASSLPWQGAYSNQPQHF; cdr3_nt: TGTGCCAGCAGTCTCCCCTGGCAGGGGGCCTATAGCAATCAGCCCCAGCATTTT
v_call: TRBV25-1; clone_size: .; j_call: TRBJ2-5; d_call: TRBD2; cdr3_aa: CASSEYRLAGVKETQYF; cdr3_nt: TGTGCCAGCAGTGAATATAGACTAGCGGGAGTAAAAGAGACCCAGTACTTC
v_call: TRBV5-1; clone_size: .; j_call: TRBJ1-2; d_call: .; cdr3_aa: CASSTPPQGGYTF; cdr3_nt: TGCGCCAGCAGCACCCCACCACAGGGAGGCTACACCTTC
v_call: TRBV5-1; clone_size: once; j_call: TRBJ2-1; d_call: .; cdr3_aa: CASSLGGTSSSYNEQFF; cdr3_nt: TGCGCCAGCAGCTTGGGGGGGACATCGAGCTCCTACAATGAGCAGTTCTTC
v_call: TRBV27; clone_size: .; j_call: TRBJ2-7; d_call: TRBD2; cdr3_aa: CASSPARREGPYEQYF; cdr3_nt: TGTGCCAGCAGTCCCGCCCGGCGGGAGGGCCCCTACGAGCAGTACTTC
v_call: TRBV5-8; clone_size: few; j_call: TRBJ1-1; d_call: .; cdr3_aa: CASSFGVDSPGGTEAFF; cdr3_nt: TGTGCCAGCAGCTTTGGGGTTGATTCGCCGGGAGGGACTGAAGCTTTCTTT
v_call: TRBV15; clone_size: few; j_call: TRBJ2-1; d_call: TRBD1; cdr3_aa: CATSRTGTGVIEQFF; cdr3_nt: TGTGCCACCAGCAGAACCGGGACAGGGGTTATTGAGCAGTTCTTC
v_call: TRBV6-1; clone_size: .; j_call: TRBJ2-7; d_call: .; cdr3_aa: CASSEQTRGYWEQYF; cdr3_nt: TGTGCCAGCAGTGAGCAGACACGAGGGTATTGGGAGCAGTACTTC
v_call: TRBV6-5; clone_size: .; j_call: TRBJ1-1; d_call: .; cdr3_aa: CASSLWGGAGSEAFF; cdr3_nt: TGTGCCAGCAGTCTATGGGGGGGGGCTGGGTCTGAAGCTTTCTTT
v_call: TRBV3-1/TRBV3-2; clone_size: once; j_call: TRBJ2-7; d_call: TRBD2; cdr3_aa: CASTSSGRGVYEQYF; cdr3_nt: TGTGCCAGCACTAGTAGCGGGAGAGGGGTCTACGAGCAGTACTTC
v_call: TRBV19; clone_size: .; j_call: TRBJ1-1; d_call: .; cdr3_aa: CASSANRDTEAFF; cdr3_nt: TGTGCCAGTAGTGCTAACCGGGACACTGAAGCTTTCTTT
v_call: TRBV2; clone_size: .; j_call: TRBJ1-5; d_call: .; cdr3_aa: CASSGDTLNQPQHF; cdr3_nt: TGTGCCAGCAGTGGGGACACCCTCAATCAGCCCCAGCATTTT
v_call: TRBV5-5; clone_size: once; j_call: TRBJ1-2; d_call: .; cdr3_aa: CASSFKESEPSNYGYTF; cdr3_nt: TGTGCCAGCAGCTTTAAGGAGAGTGAACCCTCTAACTATGGCTACACCTTC
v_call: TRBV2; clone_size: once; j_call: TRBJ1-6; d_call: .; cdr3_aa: CASSEGTANSYNSPLHF; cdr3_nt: TGTGCCAGCAGTGAAGGAACAGCCAACTCCTATAATTCACCCCTCCACTTT
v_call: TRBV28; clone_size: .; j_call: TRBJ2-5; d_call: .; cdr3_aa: CASSTHPGSKGETQYF; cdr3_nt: TGTGCCAGCAGTACCCATCCGGGATCTAAGGGAGAGACCCAGTACTTC
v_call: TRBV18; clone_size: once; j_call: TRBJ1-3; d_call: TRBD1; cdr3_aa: CASSPSEGASGNTIYF; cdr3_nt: TGTGCCAGCTCACCGAGTGAGGGGGCCTCTGGAAACACCATATATTTT
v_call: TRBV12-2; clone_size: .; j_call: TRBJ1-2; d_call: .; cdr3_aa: CASRSGPTRGGYTF; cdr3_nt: TGTGCAAGTCGCTCCGGGCCAACCCGTGGGGGCTACACCTTC
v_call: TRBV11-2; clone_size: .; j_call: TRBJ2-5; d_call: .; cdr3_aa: CASSLMTEQETQYF; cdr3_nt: TGTGCCAGCAGCTTAATGACGGAACAAGAGACCCAGTACTTC
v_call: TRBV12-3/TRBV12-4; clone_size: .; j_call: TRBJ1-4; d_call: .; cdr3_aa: CASSLREKLFF; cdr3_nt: TGTGCCAGCAGTTTAAGGGAAAAACTGTTTTTT
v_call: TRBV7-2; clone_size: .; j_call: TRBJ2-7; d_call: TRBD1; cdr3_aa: CASSYRDSLSYEQYF; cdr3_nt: TGTGCCAGCAGCTACCGGGACAGTCTCTCCTACGAGCAGTACTTC
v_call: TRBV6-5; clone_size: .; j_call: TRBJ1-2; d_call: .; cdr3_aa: CASSYTAGSRYGYTF; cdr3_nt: TGTGCCAGCAGTTACACGGCAGGGAGTCGCTATGGCTACACCTTC
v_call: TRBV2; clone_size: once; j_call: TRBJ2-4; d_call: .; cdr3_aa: CASRGFRNEQNIQYF; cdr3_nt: TGTGCCAGCAGGGGGTTTAGAAATGAGCAAAACATTCAGTACTTC
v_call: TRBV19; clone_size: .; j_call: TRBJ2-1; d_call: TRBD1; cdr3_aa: CASKGLTGKSLIGLREQFF; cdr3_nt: TGTGCCAGTAAGGGGTTGACAGGGAAATCCTTGATTGGGTTGCGAGAGCAGTTCTTC
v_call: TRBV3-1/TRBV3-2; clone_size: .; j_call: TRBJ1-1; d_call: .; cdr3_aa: CASSQVRGAGDTEAFF; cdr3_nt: TGTGCCAGCAGCCAAGTACGAGGGGCCGGGGACACTGAAGCTTTCTTT
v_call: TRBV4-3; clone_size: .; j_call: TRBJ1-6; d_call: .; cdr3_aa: CASSQDPGTKGSPLHF; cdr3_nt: TGCGCCAGCAGCCAAGATCCGGGGACAAAGGGTTCACCCCTCCACTTT
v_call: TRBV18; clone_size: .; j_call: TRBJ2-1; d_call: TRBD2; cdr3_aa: CASSPPGLAGGVYNEQFF; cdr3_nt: TGTGCCAGCTCACCACCGGGACTAGCGGGAGGGGTCTACAATGAGCAGTTCTTC
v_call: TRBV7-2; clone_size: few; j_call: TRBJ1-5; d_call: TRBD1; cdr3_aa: CASSWGQGVGNQPQHF; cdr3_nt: TGTGCCAGCAGCTGGGGACAGGGGGTCGGGAATCAGCCCCAGCATTTT
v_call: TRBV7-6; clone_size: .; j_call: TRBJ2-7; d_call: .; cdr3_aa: CASSLGAGVSYEQYF; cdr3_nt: TGTGCCAGCAGCTTAGGGGCCGGGGTCTCCTACGAGCAGTACTTC
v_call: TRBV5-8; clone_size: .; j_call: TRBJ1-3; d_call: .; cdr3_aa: CASRVEHLGNTIYF; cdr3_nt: TGTGCCAGCAGAGTTGAACATCTTGGAAACACCATATATTTT
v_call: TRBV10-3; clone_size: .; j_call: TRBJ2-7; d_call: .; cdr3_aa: CAISFGQRHSYEQYF; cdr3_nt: TGTGCCATCAGTTTCGGGCAGCGTCATTCCTACGAGCAGTACTTC
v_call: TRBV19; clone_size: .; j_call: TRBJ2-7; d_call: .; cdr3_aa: CASSHRDTNYEQYF; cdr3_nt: TGTGCCAGTAGCCACCGGGATACTAACTACGAGCAGTACTTC
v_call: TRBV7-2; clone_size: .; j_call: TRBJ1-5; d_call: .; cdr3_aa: CASSLLGRNQPQHF; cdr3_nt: TGTGCCAGCAGCTTATTGGGACGCAATCAGCCCCAGCATTTT
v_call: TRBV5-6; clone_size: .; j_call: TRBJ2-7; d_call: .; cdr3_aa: CASSLAGEQYF; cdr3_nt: TGTGCCAGCAGCTTGGCCGGCGAGCAGTACTTC
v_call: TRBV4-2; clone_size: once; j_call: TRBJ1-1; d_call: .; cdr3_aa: CASSQPGRKNTEAFF; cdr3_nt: TGTGCCAGCAGCCAGCCGGGACGGAAGAACACTGAAGCTTTCTTT
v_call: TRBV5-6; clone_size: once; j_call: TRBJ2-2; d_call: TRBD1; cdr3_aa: CASSLQGAANTGELFF; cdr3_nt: TGTGCCAGCAGCTTGCAGGGGGCAGCGAACACCGGGGAGCTGTTTTTT
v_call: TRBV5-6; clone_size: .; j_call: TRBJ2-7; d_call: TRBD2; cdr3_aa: CASRDTSGRAGYEQYF; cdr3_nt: TGTGCCAGCAGGGATACTAGCGGGAGGGCCGGGTACGAGCAGTACTTC
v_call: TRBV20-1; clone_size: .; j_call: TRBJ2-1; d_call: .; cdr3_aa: CSAQIRDEQFF; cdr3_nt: TGCAGTGCTCAAATACGCGATGAGCAGTTCTTC
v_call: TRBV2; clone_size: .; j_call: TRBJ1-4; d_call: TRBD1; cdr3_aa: CASRRQGAEKLFF; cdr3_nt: TGTGCCAGCAGGCGGCAGGGGGCTGAAAAACTGTTTTTT
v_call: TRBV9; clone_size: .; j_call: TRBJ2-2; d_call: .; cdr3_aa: CASRGNTNTGELFF; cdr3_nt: TGTGCCAGCAGGGGGAATACGAACACCGGGGAGCTGTTTTTT